Listed below are T cell receptor beta chains from one sample, sequenced in a study of T cell responses to AZD1222 COVID-19 vaccine. Sequencing was performed with immunoSEQ multiplex PCR; in TCRdb, only in-frame clones are kept and a portion is missing. The data show around 80,000 clones, roughly 85% seen once. The starting material was peripheral blood, obtained 28 days after the second AZD1222 dose. These receptors were taken from an adult who received the AZD1222 COVID-19 vaccine. Both conserved end residues are trimmed from each CDR3. The order of the fields is clone size, J gene, V gene, D gene, CDR3 protein. The D gene is left open where the match is weak. Some rows mark clone size as missing; the rest say once, few, many or name a class of expanded clone.

abundance: -; j_gene: TRBJ2-5; v_gene: TRBV5-1; d_gene: -; CDR3aa: ASRGLGQETQY
abundance: -; j_gene: TRBJ1-1; v_gene: TRBV28; d_gene: TRBD1; CDR3aa: ASTETGVGTEAF
abundance: -; j_gene: TRBJ1-3; v_gene: TRBV11-2; d_gene: -; CDR3aa: ASSFNTGNTIY
abundance: -; j_gene: TRBJ1-1; v_gene: TRBV28; d_gene: -; CDR3aa: ASSRPGPSEAF
abundance: -; j_gene: TRBJ2-7; v_gene: TRBV7-8; d_gene: -; CDR3aa: ASSLEQGSYEQY
abundance: few; j_gene: TRBJ2-2; v_gene: TRBV27; d_gene: -; CDR3aa: ASRLPGASTGELF
abundance: few; j_gene: TRBJ2-7; v_gene: TRBV10-3; d_gene: TRBD1; CDR3aa: AISVGQVYEQY
abundance: -; j_gene: TRBJ2-2; v_gene: TRBV5-1; d_gene: -; CDR3aa: ASSRSGNTGELF
abundance: -; j_gene: TRBJ2-2; v_gene: TRBV6-5; d_gene: TRBD2; CDR3aa: AGRDRGNTGELF
abundance: -; j_gene: TRBJ1-6; v_gene: TRBV7-2; d_gene: -; CDR3aa: ASSLDTNPNSPLH
abundance: -; j_gene: TRBJ2-3; v_gene: TRBV5-4; d_gene: TRBD2; CDR3aa: ASTLAGGADTQY
abundance: -; j_gene: TRBJ2-7; v_gene: TRBV3-1/TRBV3-2; d_gene: -; CDR3aa: ASSQVRGSYEQY
abundance: -; j_gene: TRBJ2-7; v_gene: TRBV28; d_gene: -; CDR3aa: ASSTGIFSYEQY
abundance: -; j_gene: TRBJ2-3; v_gene: TRBV7-2; d_gene: TRBD2; CDR3aa: ASSLEEGTSPDTQY
abundance: -; j_gene: TRBJ2-1; v_gene: TRBV27; d_gene: -; CDR3aa: ASRVGGSYNEQF
abundance: -; j_gene: TRBJ1-5; v_gene: TRBV7-8; d_gene: TRBD1; CDR3aa: ASSSGDRGYNQPQH
abundance: -; j_gene: TRBJ2-2; v_gene: TRBV3-1/TRBV3-2; d_gene: -; CDR3aa: ASRPNTGELF
abundance: once; j_gene: TRBJ2-5; v_gene: TRBV28; d_gene: -; CDR3aa: ASSYGAQETQY
abundance: -; j_gene: TRBJ2-7; v_gene: TRBV4-1; d_gene: -; CDR3aa: ASSQDGTDFYEQY
abundance: -; j_gene: TRBJ1-2; v_gene: TRBV2; d_gene: -; CDR3aa: ASSEADRAYGYT
abundance: -; j_gene: TRBJ2-5; v_gene: TRBV3-1/TRBV3-2; d_gene: -; CDR3aa: ASSQATYGAKETQY
abundance: -; j_gene: TRBJ2-4; v_gene: TRBV6-5; d_gene: -; CDR3aa: ASGENIQY
abundance: -; j_gene: TRBJ1-4; v_gene: TRBV2; d_gene: -; CDR3aa: ASSEAPTGQGEKLF
abundance: -; j_gene: TRBJ2-1; v_gene: TRBV5-8; d_gene: -; CDR3aa: ASSLEVFSYNEQF
abundance: once; j_gene: TRBJ2-1; v_gene: TRBV28; d_gene: -; CDR3aa: ASSLSSTYNEQF
abundance: -; j_gene: TRBJ1-4; v_gene: TRBV5-8; d_gene: -; CDR3aa: ASSLEFGTTNEKLF
abundance: few; j_gene: TRBJ1-2; v_gene: TRBV19; d_gene: TRBD1; CDR3aa: ASSIGNRGLGYT
abundance: -; j_gene: TRBJ1-2; v_gene: TRBV14; d_gene: -; CDR3aa: ASSQAWGYGYT
abundance: -; j_gene: TRBJ2-3; v_gene: TRBV27; d_gene: TRBD1; CDR3aa: ASSSSPGQGTDTQY
abundance: -; j_gene: TRBJ2-6; v_gene: TRBV18; d_gene: -; CDR3aa: ASSPIGNSGANVLT
abundance: -; j_gene: TRBJ1-6; v_gene: TRBV2; d_gene: TRBD1; CDR3aa: ASTRDSLFDSPLH
abundance: -; j_gene: TRBJ1-6; v_gene: TRBV10-3; d_gene: -; CDR3aa: AISESMVDTQNSPLH
abundance: -; j_gene: TRBJ2-5; v_gene: TRBV5-4; d_gene: -; CDR3aa: ASSGWTTTAQETQY
abundance: -; j_gene: TRBJ1-4; v_gene: TRBV7-9; d_gene: -; CDR3aa: ASSLHGDMEKLF
abundance: -; j_gene: TRBJ1-2; v_gene: TRBV5-1; d_gene: -; CDR3aa: ASSLGYPGIVYGYT
abundance: -; j_gene: TRBJ2-5; v_gene: TRBV3-1/TRBV3-2; d_gene: -; CDR3aa: ASSPSGQETQY
abundance: once; j_gene: TRBJ1-6; v_gene: TRBV3-1/TRBV3-2; d_gene: -; CDR3aa: ASSQGGSTNNSPLH
abundance: -; j_gene: TRBJ2-1; v_gene: TRBV6-5; d_gene: TRBD2; CDR3aa: ASSSGGKINNEQF
abundance: -; j_gene: TRBJ2-2; v_gene: TRBV29-1; d_gene: TRBD1; CDR3aa: SVRGQANTGELF
abundance: once; j_gene: TRBJ2-7; v_gene: TRBV27; d_gene: -; CDR3aa: ASSLSTRSYEQY
abundance: -; j_gene: TRBJ1-2; v_gene: TRBV6-5; d_gene: -; CDR3aa: ASSYSLGPGNYGYT
abundance: -; j_gene: TRBJ2-1; v_gene: TRBV28; d_gene: -; CDR3aa: ASTFLRQPEQF
abundance: -; j_gene: TRBJ1-2; v_gene: TRBV7-3; d_gene: -; CDR3aa: ASSANGGQDYGYT
abundance: -; j_gene: TRBJ2-5; v_gene: TRBV7-7; d_gene: -; CDR3aa: ASSARPGALQETQY
abundance: once; j_gene: TRBJ1-5; v_gene: TRBV19; d_gene: TRBD1; CDR3aa: ASSITGAGNQPQH
abundance: -; j_gene: TRBJ1-1; v_gene: TRBV5-6; d_gene: TRBD1; CDR3aa: ASSFGTGDTEAF
abundance: -; j_gene: TRBJ1-2; v_gene: TRBV6-6; d_gene: -; CDR3aa: ASSYGVSLYGYT
abundance: -; j_gene: TRBJ2-7; v_gene: TRBV28; d_gene: -; CDR3aa: ASSPAMGDQSEQY
abundance: -; j_gene: TRBJ1-1; v_gene: TRBV29-1; d_gene: -; CDR3aa: SVSRDLNTEAF
abundance: -; j_gene: TRBJ1-6; v_gene: TRBV6-5; d_gene: TRBD1; CDR3aa: ASSYTTGAGNSPLH
abundance: -; j_gene: TRBJ2-3; v_gene: TRBV18; d_gene: TRBD1; CDR3aa: ASSPPIGQGVSTDTQY
abundance: few; j_gene: TRBJ2-3; v_gene: TRBV6-5; d_gene: TRBD1; CDR3aa: ASRGQGSTDTQY